This TCR beta chain was observed in a study of T-cell memory formation after mild COVID-19. TCRdb independently ran MiXCR on the 5' RACE reads; one entry per CDR3 protein. The profile shows some 350,000 distinct CDR3 sequences, about 15% of them singletons. Germline CDR1 and CDR2: SGHTS and YDEGEE. The CDR3 has 16 amino acids. With 1 base removed from V and 2 bases from J, the gap between germline ends came to 14 bases. General study points: The finding that pre-infection memory included some responding clones suggested that cross-reactive memory joined.

This clonotype has just a few counts. The antigen is not known. The TCR was taken from a man aged 18 to 29 who had mild COVID-19 (a few samples of this study predate the infection). Cell type and time point are not known. Input material: PBMCs or a T cell subset sorted from them (not recorded which). The rearrangement uses TRBV5-8 and TRBJ2-3; weak D call: TRBD1 (5 bases). CDR3 amino acids: CASSLIRAGNTDTQYF. The CDR3, as DNA: TGTGCCAGCAGCTTGATTAGGGCAGGGAACACAGATACGCAGTATTTT. The variable domain in full, completed from reference TRBV5-8 and TRBJ2-3, reads EAGVTQSPTHLIKTRGQQATLRCSPISGHTSVYWYQQALGLGLQFLLWYDEGEERNRGNFPPRFSGRQFPNYSSELNVNALELEDSALYLCASSLIRAGNTDTQYFGPGTRLTVL.